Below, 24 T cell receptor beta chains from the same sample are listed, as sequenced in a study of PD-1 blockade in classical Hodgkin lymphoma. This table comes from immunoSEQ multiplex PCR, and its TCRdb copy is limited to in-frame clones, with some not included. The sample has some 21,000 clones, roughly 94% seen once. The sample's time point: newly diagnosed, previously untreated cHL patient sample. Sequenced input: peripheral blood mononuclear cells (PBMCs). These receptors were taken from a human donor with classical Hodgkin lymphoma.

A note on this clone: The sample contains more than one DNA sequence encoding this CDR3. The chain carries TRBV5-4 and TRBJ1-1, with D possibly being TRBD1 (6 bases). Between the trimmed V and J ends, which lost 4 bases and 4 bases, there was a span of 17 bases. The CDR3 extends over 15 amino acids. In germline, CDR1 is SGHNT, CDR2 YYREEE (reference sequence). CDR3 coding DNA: TGTGCCAGCAGCCCCGGTCGGGGGCGGATCACTGAAGCTTTCTTT. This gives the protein CASSPGRGRITEAFF.

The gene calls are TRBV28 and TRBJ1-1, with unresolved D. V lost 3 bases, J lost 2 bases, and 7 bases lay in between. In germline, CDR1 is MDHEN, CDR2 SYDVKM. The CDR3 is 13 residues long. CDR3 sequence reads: CASSLSQNTEAFF. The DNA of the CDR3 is TGTGCCAGCAGTTTGAGCCAAAACACTGAAGCTTTCTTT.

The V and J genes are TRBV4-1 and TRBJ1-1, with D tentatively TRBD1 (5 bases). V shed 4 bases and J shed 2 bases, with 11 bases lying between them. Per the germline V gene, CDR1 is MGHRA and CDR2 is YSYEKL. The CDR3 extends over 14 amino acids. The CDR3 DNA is TGCGCCAGCAGCCTCCTGGGGGGAAACACTGAAGCTTTCTTT. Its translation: CASSLLGGNTEAFF.

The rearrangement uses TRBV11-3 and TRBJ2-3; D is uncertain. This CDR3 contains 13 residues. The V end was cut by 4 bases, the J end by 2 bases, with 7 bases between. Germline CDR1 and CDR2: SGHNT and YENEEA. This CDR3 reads CASSSVYTDTQYF. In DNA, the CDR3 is TGTGCCAGCAGCTCCGTCTACACAGATACGCAGTATTTT.

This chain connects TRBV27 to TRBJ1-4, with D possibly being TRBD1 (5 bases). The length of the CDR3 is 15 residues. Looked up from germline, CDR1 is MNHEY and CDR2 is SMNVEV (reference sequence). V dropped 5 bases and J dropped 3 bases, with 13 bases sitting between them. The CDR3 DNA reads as TGTGCCAGCAGTCCCAGGGCGGAAGCTAATGAAAAACTGTTTTTT. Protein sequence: CASSPRAEANEKLFF.

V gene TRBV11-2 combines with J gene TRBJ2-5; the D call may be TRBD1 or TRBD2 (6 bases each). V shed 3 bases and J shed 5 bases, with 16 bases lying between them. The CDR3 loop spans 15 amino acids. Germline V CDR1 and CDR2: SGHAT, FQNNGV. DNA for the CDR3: TGTGCCAGCAGCTTTGGTCACGGGGGCAGGGAGACCCAGTACTTC. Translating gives CASSFGHGGRETQYF. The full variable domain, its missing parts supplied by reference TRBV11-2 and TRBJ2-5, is EAGVAQSPRYKIIEKRQSVAFWCNPISGHATLYWYQQILGQGPKLLIQFQNNGVVDDSQLPKDRFSAERLKGVDSTLKIQPAKLEDSAVYLCASSFGHGGRETQYFGPGTRLLVL.

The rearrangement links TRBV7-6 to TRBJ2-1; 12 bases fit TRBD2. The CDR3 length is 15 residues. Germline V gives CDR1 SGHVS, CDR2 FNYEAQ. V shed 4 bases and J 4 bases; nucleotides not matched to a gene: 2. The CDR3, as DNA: TGTGCCAGCAGCTCTAGCGGGGGGGGATACAATGAGCAGTTCTTC. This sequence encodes CASSSSGGGYNEQFF.

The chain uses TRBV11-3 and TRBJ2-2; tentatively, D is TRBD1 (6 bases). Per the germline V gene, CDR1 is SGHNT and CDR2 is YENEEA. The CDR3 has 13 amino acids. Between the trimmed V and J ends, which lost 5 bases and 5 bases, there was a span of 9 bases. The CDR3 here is CASSPGVTGELFF. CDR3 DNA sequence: TGTGCCAGCAGCCCAGGGGTAACCGGGGAGCTGTTTTTT.

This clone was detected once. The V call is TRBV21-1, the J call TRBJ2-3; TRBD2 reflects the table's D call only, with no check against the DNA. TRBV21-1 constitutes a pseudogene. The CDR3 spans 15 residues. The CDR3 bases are TGTGCCAGCAGCCCGGGGCGGGGTCTTACAGATACGCAGTATTTT. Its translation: CASSPGRGLTDTQYF.

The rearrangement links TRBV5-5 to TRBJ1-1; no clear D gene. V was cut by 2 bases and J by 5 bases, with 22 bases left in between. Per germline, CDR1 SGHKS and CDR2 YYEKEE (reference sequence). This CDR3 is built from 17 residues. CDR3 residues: CASSLGWAVSGRTEAFF. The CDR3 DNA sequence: TGTGCCAGCAGCTTAGGATGGGCCGTGTCTGGTCGAACTGAAGCTTTCTTT.

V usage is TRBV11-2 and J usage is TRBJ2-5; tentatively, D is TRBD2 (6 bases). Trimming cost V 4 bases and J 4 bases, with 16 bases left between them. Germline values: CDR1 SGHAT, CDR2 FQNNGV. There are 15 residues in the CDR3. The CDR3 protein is CASSSAPREVETQYF. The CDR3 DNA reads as TGTGCCAGCAGCTCGGCCCCTAGGGAGGTAGAGACCCAGTACTTC.

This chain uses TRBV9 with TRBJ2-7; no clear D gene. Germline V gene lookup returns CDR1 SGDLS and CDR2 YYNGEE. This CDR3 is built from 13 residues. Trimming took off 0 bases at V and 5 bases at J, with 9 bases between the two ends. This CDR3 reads CASSVGKKDEQYF. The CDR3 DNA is TGTGCCAGCAGCGTAGGAAAGAAGGACGAGCAGTACTTC.

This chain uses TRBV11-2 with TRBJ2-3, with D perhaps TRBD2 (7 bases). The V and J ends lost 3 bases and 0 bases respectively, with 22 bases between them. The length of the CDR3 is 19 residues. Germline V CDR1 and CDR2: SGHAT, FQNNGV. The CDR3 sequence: CASSFRPLWGGHSTDTQYF. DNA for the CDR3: TGTGCCAGCAGCTTTCGTCCTCTTTGGGGGGGACACAGCACAGATACGCAGTATTTT.

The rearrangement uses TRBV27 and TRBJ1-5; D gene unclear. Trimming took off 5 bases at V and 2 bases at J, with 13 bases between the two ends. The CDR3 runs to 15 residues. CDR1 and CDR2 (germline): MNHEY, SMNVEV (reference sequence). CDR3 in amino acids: CASSRTLLGNQPQHF. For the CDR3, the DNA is TGTGCCAGCAGTCGGACCCTTTTGGGCAATCAGCCCCAGCATTTT.

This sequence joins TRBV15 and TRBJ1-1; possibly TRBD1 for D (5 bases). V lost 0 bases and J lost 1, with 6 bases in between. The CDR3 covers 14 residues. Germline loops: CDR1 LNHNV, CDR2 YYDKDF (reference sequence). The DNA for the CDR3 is TGTGCCACCAGCAGAGAGCAGGGGAACACTGAAGCTTTCTTT. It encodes CATSREQGNTEAFF.

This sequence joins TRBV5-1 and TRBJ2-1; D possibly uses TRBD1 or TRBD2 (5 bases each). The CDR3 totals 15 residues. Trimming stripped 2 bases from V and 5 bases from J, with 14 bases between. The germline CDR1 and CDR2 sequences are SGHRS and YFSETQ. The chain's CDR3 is CASSFQRGSDNEQFF. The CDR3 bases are TGCGCCAGCAGCTTTCAAAGGGGTAGCGACAATGAGCAGTTCTTC.

The CDR3 bases are TGTGCCACCAACCGGGACAGGGATGCTGAAGCTTTCTTT. Its protein is CATNRDRDAEAFF. The V and J genes are TRBV6-6 and TRBJ1-1, with 9 bases fitting TRBD1. V gave up 10 bases and J gave up 6 bases; unmatched junction bases: 9. This CDR3 is built from 13 residues. CDR1 MNHNY and CDR2 SVGAGI come from the germline V gene (reference sequence).

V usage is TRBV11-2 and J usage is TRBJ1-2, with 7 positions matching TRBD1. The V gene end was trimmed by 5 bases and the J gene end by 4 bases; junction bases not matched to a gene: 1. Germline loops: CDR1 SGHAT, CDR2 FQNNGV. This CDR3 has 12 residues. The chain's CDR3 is CASSEGAYGYTF. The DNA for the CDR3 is TGTGCCAGCAGCGAGGGGGCCTATGGCTACACCTTC.

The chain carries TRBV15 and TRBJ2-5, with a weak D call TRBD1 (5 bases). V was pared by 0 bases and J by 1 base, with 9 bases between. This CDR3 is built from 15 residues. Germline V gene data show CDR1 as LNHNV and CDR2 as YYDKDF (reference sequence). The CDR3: CATSRDVQAQETQYF. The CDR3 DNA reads TGTGCCACCAGCAGAGATGTACAGGCCCAAGAGACCCAGTACTTC. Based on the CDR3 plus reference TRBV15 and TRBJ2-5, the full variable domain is DAMVIQNPRYQVTQFGKPVTLSCSQTLNHNVMYWYQQKSSQAPKLLFHYYDKDFNNEADTPDNFQSRRPNTSFCFLDIRSPGLGDTAMYLCATSRDVQAQETQYFGPGTRLLVL.

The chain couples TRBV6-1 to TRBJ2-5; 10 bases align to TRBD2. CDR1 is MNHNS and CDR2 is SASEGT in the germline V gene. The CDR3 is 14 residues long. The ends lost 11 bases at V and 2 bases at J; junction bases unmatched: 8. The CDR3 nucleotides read TGTGCCTCAAAGATTAGCGGGAGGCAAGAGACCCAGTACTTC. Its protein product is CASKISGRQETQYF.

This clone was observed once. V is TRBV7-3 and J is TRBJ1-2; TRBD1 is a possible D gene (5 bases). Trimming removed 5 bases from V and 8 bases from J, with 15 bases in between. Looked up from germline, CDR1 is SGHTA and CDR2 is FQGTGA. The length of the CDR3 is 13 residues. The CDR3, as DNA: TGTGCCAGCAGCGTGCAGGGTTGGGAAGGCTACACCTTC. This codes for CASSVQGWEGYTF. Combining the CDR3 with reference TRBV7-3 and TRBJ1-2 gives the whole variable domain GAGVSQTPSNKVTEKGKYVELRCDPISGHTALYWYRQSLGQGPEFLIYFQGTGAADDSGLPNDRFFAVRPEGSVSTLKIQRTERGDSAVYLCASSVQGWEGYTFGSGTRLTVV.

The CDR3 sequence: CASSFGVAGTNEKLFF. CDR3 nucleotides: TGTGCCAGCAGCTTTGGGGTCGCGGGAACTAATGAAAAACTGTTTTTT. The chain joins TRBV5-4 to TRBJ1-4; unclear D gene. V was pared by 2 bases and J by 1 base, with 12 bases between. Per germline, CDR1 SGHNT and CDR2 YYREEE (reference sequence). This CDR3 comprises 16 residues.

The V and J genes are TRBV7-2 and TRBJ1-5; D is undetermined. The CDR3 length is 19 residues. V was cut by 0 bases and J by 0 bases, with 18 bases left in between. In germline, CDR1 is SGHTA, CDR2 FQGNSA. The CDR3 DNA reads TGTGCCAGCAGCTTAGCGCGTAACAGCAATCCATATAGCAATCAGCCCCAGCATTTT. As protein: CASSLARNSNPYSNQPQHF.

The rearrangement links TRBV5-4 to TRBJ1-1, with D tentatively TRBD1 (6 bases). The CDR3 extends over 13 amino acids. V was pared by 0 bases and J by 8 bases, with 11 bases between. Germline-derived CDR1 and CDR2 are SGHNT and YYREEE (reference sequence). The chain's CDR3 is CASSLGGQVEAFF. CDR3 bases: TGTGCCAGCAGCTTGGGGGGACAAGTCGAAGCTTTCTTT.